One sample yielded the 12 T cell receptor beta chains listed below, sequenced in a study of blood T cell repertoires in COVID-19. TCRdb's copy holds only in-frame clones and misses some; the assay was immunoSEQ multiplex PCR. In the table there are about 150,000 clones, around 84% of which are singletons. Source material: peripheral blood. The source of these receptors is a woman aged 50 to 60 in a cohort sampled during active or convalescent COVID-19.

The rearrangement joins TRBV5-1 to TRBJ1-2; D may be TRBD1 (6 bases). The V end was cut by 2 bases, the J end by 3 bases, with 11 bases between. The length of the CDR3 is 14 residues. CDR1 and CDR2 (germline): SGHRS, YFSETQ. CDR3 amino acids: CASSLTTGHYGYTF. DNA of the CDR3: TGCGCCAGCAGCTTAACCACAGGGCACTATGGCTACACCTTC.

The chain employs TRBV6-6 and TRBJ1-5, with 12 bases identical to TRBD1. Germline V gives CDR1 MNHNY, CDR2 SVGAGI (reference sequence). The CDR3 totals 15 residues. Trimming at V came to 5 bases and at J to 5 bases, leaving 4 bases not matched to a gene. CDR3 amino acids: CASSSRDRGHQPQHF. Written as DNA, the CDR3 is TGTGCCAGCAGTAGCCGGGACAGGGGGCATCAGCCCCAGCATTTT.

Concerning this clone: The junction and the germline gene differ at one end; a read error may be behind it. In nucleotides, the CDR3 is TGTGCCAGCGCACCCCCCGGAGCGGGGGAGCGTTCCCAACCGTACTTC. Translated, it gives CASAPPGAGERSQPYF. The chain carries TRBV18 and TRBJ2-7, with 8 nucleotides matching TRBD2. CDR3 length: 16 amino acids. Germline assignment: CDR1 KGHSH and CDR2 LQKENI.

V gene TRBV5-1 combines with J gene TRBJ1-6; D gene unclear. V lost 3 bases and J lost 10, with 14 bases in between. Germline CDR1 and CDR2: SGHRS and YFSETQ. CDR3 length: 14 amino acids. CDR3 amino acids: CASSSGSQGSPLHF. CDR3 in DNA: TGCGCCAGCAGCTCGGGATCTCAAGGATCACCCCTCCACTTT.

The chain joins TRBV18 to TRBJ1-5; D perhaps matches TRBD1 (6 bases). V gave up 9 bases and J gave up 0 bases, with 12 bases separating them. Germline lookup yields CDR1 KGHSH and CDR2 LQKENI. This CDR3 is 14 amino acids long. The CDR3 DNA is TGTGCCAGGACAGGAGTGTATAGCAATCAGCCCCAGCATTTT. Protein product: CARTGVYSNQPQHF.

This chain connects TRBV6-6 to TRBJ1-5, with 7 bases fitting TRBD1. The CDR3 spans 14 residues. Per germline, CDR1 MNHNY and CDR2 SVGAGI (reference sequence). The J segment lost 5 bases and the V segment lost 6 bases, leaving 7 bases of the junction unmatched. The CDR3 sequence: CASRRQGGDQPQHF. The DNA for the CDR3 is TGTGCCAGCAGGCGACAGGGAGGGGATCAGCCCCAGCATTTT.

V usage is TRBV6-2 or TRBV6-3 and J usage is TRBJ1-6; maybe TRBD1 (5 bases). The CDR3 length is 17 residues. Trimming shortened V by 3 bases and J by 6 bases, and 18 bases separated the two germline ends. CDR1 is MNHEY and CDR2 is SVGEGT in the germline V gene. The CDR3 loop is CASSYSAQGVGNSPLHF. CDR3 in DNA: TGTGCCAGCAGTTATTCTGCTCAGGGTGTAGGTAATTCACCCCTCCACTTT.

This rearrangement joins TRBV13 to TRBJ2-2, with 9 bases matching TRBD2. The CDR3 loop spans 15 amino acids. Germline V gene sequence: CDR1 PRHDT, CDR2 FYEKMQ (reference sequence). J lost 4 bases, V lost 11 bases, and 11 bases had no gene match. CDR3 DNA: TGTGCCCGCCGCTTCGGGCGGGGGGGCACCGGGGAGCTGTTTTTT. Its protein is CARRFGRGGTGELFF.

The chain recombines TRBV21-1 with TRBJ2-1; TRBD1, the table's D call, lacks a check against the DNA. TRBV21-1 is reported as a pseudogene. This CDR3 contains 17 residues. The CDR3 DNA reads TGTGCCAGCAGCAACATGGGGACGGGACAGGCTAATAATGAGCAGTTCTTC. It is translated as CASSNMGTGQANNEQFF.

This clone was found a few times. The CDR3 sequence: CASSQEVTATYNSPLHF. The CDR3, as DNA: TGCGCCAGCAGCCAAGAAGTGACAGCCACCTATAATTCACCCCTCCACTTT. The chain carries TRBV4-3 and TRBJ1-6; D is perhaps TRBD1 (5 bases). In germline, CDR1 is LGHNA, CDR2 YSLEER. V was trimmed by 0 bases and J by 2 bases, leaving 11 bases between them. The CDR3 totals 17 residues.

The genes are TRBV2 and TRBJ1-1, with a possible D match to TRBD1 (5 bases). Germline values: CDR1 SNHLY, CDR2 FYNNEI. Trimming cost V 7 bases and J 5 bases, with 14 bases left between them. CDR3 length equals 13 residues. The CDR3 coding sequence is TGTGCCAGCAACTTCCCCGGGGGAACTGAAGCTTTCTTT. Translating gives CASNFPGGTEAFF.

In DNA, the CDR3 is TGTGCCAGCAGCGTAGAGGCGGGGACTACAGATACGCAGTATTTT. Protein: CASSVEAGTTDTQYF. The chain has TRBV9 and TRBJ2-3; perhaps TRBD2 as D (6 bases). The germline gives CDR1 SGDLS, CDR2 YYNGEE. The V end lost 0 bases, the J end lost 3 bases, and 11 bases lay between the germline ends. The CDR3 length is 15 residues. Combining the CDR3 with reference TRBV9 and TRBJ2-3 gives the whole variable domain DSGVTQTPKHLITATGQRVTLRCSPRSGDLSVYWYQQSLDQGLQFLIQYYNGEERAKGNILERFSAQQFPDLHSELNLSSLELGDSALYFCASSVEAGTTDTQYFGPGTRLTVL.